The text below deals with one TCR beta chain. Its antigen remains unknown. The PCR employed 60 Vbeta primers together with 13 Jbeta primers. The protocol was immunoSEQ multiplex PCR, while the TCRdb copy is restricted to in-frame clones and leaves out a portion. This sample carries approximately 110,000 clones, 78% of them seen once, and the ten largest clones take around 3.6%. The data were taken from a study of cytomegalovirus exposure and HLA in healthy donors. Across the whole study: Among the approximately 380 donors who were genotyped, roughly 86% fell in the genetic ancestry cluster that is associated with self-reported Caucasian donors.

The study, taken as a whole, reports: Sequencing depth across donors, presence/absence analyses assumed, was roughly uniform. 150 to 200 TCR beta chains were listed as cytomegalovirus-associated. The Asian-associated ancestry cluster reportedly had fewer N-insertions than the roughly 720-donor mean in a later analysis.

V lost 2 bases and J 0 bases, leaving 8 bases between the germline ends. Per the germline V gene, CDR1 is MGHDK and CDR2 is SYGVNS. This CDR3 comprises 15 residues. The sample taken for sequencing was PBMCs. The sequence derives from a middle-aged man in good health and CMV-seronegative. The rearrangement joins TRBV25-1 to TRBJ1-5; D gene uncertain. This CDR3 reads CASSELEDSNQPQHF. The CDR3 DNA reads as TGTGCCAGCAGTGAACTTGAGGATAGCAATCAGCCCCAGCATTTT.